This is a list of T cell receptor beta chains from one sample in a study of control samples from healthy donors and cancer patients. Produced via immunoSEQ multiplex PCR; TCRdb's table is partial and in-frame only. The sample comprises almost 95,000 clones, 90% of which are singletons, and over 3% rests with the top ten. The sample taken for sequencing was blood. The receptors here all came from a woman younger than 30 in good health. The CDR3 runs from the conserved cysteine through the conserved F or W. D genes are given only for firm matches. Size values are once, few and many counts, or a class for expanded clones, and some rows have none.

D gene: -
clone size: -
J gene: TRBJ2-3
V gene: TRBV4-2
CDR3 protein: CASSGQEGGQPDTQYF
CDR3 DNA: TGTGCCAGCAGCGGTCAGGAGGGGGGGCAACCAGATACGCAGTATTTT

D gene: -
clone size: -
J gene: TRBJ1-4
V gene: TRBV4-1
CDR3 protein: CASSQGKPSGFNEKLFF
CDR3 DNA: TGCGCCAGCAGCCAAGGGAAACCATCAGGGTTTAATGAAAAACTGTTTTTT

D gene: -
clone size: -
J gene: TRBJ1-1
V gene: TRBV5-1
CDR3 protein: CASSLLQGTLNTEAFF
CDR3 DNA: TGCGCCAGCAGCTTACTCCAGGGAACCCTGAACACTGAAGCTTTCTTT

D gene: -
clone size: -
J gene: TRBJ1-3
V gene: TRBV4-2
CDR3 protein: CASSQEQTVSGNTIYF
CDR3 DNA: TGTGCCAGCAGCCAAGAGCAAACCGTCTCTGGAAACACCATATATTTT

D gene: -
clone size: once
J gene: TRBJ1-5
V gene: TRBV5-4
CDR3 protein: CASSFNPTQPQHF
CDR3 DNA: TGTGCCAGCAGTTTCAACCCGACCCAGCCCCAGCATTTT

D gene: -
clone size: -
J gene: TRBJ2-3
V gene: TRBV5-1
CDR3 protein: CASSASLGGGTDTQYF
CDR3 DNA: TGCGCCAGCAGCGCTAGCCTTGGGGGAGGTACAGATACGCAGTATTTT

D gene: -
clone size: -
J gene: TRBJ1-5
V gene: TRBV5-1
CDR3 protein: CASSLDTEGWPQHF
CDR3 DNA: TGCGCCAGCAGCTTGGATACAGAGGGCTGGCCTCAGCATTTT

D gene: -
clone size: -
J gene: TRBJ1-3
V gene: TRBV5-1
CDR3 protein: CASSLIGESSGNTIYF
CDR3 DNA: TGCGCCAGCAGCTTGATAGGGGAAAGCTCTGGAAACACCATATATTTT

D gene: -
clone size: -
J gene: TRBJ1-1
V gene: TRBV3-1/TRBV3-2
CDR3 protein: CASSPPRGQMRTEAFF
CDR3 DNA: TGTGCCAGCAGCCCTCCCAGAGGGCAGATGAGGACTGAAGCTTTCTTT

D gene: -
clone size: -
J gene: TRBJ1-3
V gene: TRBV6-6
CDR3 protein: CASSRDTSSGNTIYF
CDR3 DNA: TGTGCCAGCAGTCGAGACACGAGCTCTGGAAACACCATATATTTT

D gene: -
clone size: -
J gene: TRBJ1-1
V gene: TRBV5-1
CDR3 protein: CASSLRPPGRENTEAFF
CDR3 DNA: TGCGCCAGCAGCCTGAGGCCCCCAGGGCGGGAGAACACTGAAGCTTTCTTT

D gene: -
clone size: -
J gene: TRBJ1-2
V gene: TRBV29-1
CDR3 protein: CSVEANVYILQGYTF
CDR3 DNA: TGCAGCGTTGAAGCCAACGTTTACATTCTACAGGGCTACACCTTC

D gene: -
clone size: -
J gene: TRBJ1-3
V gene: TRBV11-2
CDR3 protein: CASSPLHSSGNTIYF
CDR3 DNA: TGTGCCAGCAGCCCCCTACACTCCTCTGGAAACACCATATATTTT

D gene: TRBD1
clone size: -
J gene: TRBJ1-2
V gene: TRBV6-5
CDR3 protein: CASRKPGTAFTF
CDR3 DNA: TGTGCCAGCCGAAAACCCGGGACAGCTTTTACCTTC

D gene: TRBD1
clone size: -
J gene: TRBJ1-5
V gene: TRBV18
CDR3 protein: CASSRDRDSQPQHF
CDR3 DNA: TGTGCCAGCTCGCGGGACAGGGATAGCCAGCCCCAGCATTTT

D gene: -
clone size: -
J gene: TRBJ2-2
V gene: TRBV18
CDR3 protein: CASSPPIPEPINTGELFF
CDR3 DNA: TGTGCCAGCTCACCACCGATCCCGGAACCCATAAACACCGGGGAGCTGTTTTTT

D gene: TRBD2
clone size: -
J gene: TRBJ2-1
V gene: TRBV7-2
CDR3 protein: CASSQPGGWRAEQFF
CDR3 DNA: TGTGCCAGCAGCCAACCGGGGGGGTGGCGCGCTGAGCAGTTCTTC

D gene: -
clone size: -
J gene: TRBJ1-1
V gene: TRBV19
CDR3 protein: CVTRGPMNTEAFF
CDR3 DNA: TGTGTCACGAGGGGACCGATGAACACTGAAGCTTTCTTT

D gene: -
clone size: -
J gene: TRBJ1-4
V gene: TRBV4-1
CDR3 protein: CASPSATNEKLFF
CDR3 DNA: TGCGCCAGCCCCTCGGCAACTAATGAAAAACTGTTTTTT

D gene: -
clone size: -
J gene: TRBJ2-7
V gene: TRBV5-1
CDR3 protein: CASSLDAYEQYF
CDR3 DNA: TGCGCCAGCAGCTTGGACGCCTACGAGCAGTACTTC